Below, 25 T cell receptor beta chains from the same sample are listed, as sequenced in a study of T cell changes during pregnancy in multiple sclerosis. The assay was immunoSEQ multiplex PCR, and TCRdb's table has in-frame clones only and misses some. The sample carries approximately 96,000 clones, about 91% recorded once. The starting material was peripheral blood, obtained after pregnancy. Receptors were obtained from a female donor in good health, enrolled as a control in a pregnancy study.

This chain uses TRBV6-5 with TRBJ1-6; maybe TRBD1 (5 bases). In germline, CDR1 is MNHEY, CDR2 SVGAGI. The CDR3 is 15 amino acids. The V gene lost 3 bases and the J gene lost 9 bases, with 15 bases spanning the gap. The CDR3 DNA sequence: TGTGCCAGCAGTTATACCGGACAACTTATTTCACCCCTCCACTTT. It translates to CASSYTGQLISPLHF.

The V and J genes are TRBV27 and TRBJ2-5; possible D gene TRBD2, 7 bases. Trimming stripped 8 bases from V and 10 bases from J, with 14 bases between. The germline V gene encodes CDR1 MNHEY and CDR2 SMNVEV (reference sequence). This CDR3 contains 11 residues. CDR3 residues: CASSLGGDQYF. In DNA form, the CDR3 reads TGTGCCAGCTCACTAGGGGGGGACCAGTACTTC.

The V gene is TRBV7-2, the J gene TRBJ2-1, with 7 bases that match TRBD2. Per the germline V gene, CDR1 is SGHTA and CDR2 is FQGNSA. The CDR3 length is 16 residues. V was clipped by 7 bases and J by 5 bases; unmatched bases: 14. This chain's CDR3 is CASTIPWGGPHNEQFF. The CDR3 nucleotides are TGTGCCAGCACCATACCATGGGGGGGTCCCCACAATGAGCAGTTCTTC.

This clone was picked up one time. The chain couples TRBV6-1 to TRBJ1-2; D remains ambiguous. Trimming removed 3 bases from V and 6 bases from J, with 8 bases in between. The CDR3 length is 12 residues. Germline V gene lookup returns CDR1 MNHNS and CDR2 SASEGT. This chain's CDR3 is CASSDTDDGYTF. The DNA for the CDR3 is TGTGCCAGCAGTGACACAGACGATGGCTACACCTTC.

This rearrangement joins TRBV7-9 to TRBJ1-2, with TRBD1 matching over 8 bases. In germline, CDR1 is SEHNR, CDR2 FQNEAQ (reference sequence). This CDR3 spans 15 amino acids. V was clipped by 6 bases and J by 3 bases; unmatched bases: 9. The chain's CDR3 is CASRQPGGRHYGYTF. CDR3 coding DNA: TGTGCCAGCAGGCAACCAGGGGGCCGGCACTATGGCTACACCTTC.

The chain joins TRBV28 to TRBJ1-5; D is perhaps TRBD1 (5 bases). CDR3 size: 16 residues. The V gene lost 7 bases and the J gene lost 0 bases, with 16 bases spanning the gap. Germline loops: CDR1 MDHEN, CDR2 SYDVKM. Here the CDR3 reads CASTPEEGVSNQPQHF. In DNA, the CDR3 is TGTGCCAGCACTCCAGAGGAAGGGGTTAGCAATCAGCCCCAGCATTTT.

The J gene is TRBJ2-1, the V gene TRBV13; no reliable D call. In germline, CDR1 is PRHDT, CDR2 FYEKMQ (reference sequence). CDR3 length: 11 residues. V was pared by 2 bases and J by 9 bases, with 5 bases between. CDR3 sequence: CASSLLAEQFF. CDR3 sequence (DNA): TGTGCCAGCAGCTTACTGGCTGAGCAGTTCTTC.

This clone was detected only once. This chain uses TRBV28 with TRBJ2-2; TRBD1 matches 9 bases. Per germline, CDR1 MDHEN and CDR2 SYDVKM. V was clipped by 5 bases and J by 0 bases; unmatched bases: 7. The CDR3 sequence is 17 residues long. The CDR3, as DNA: TGTGCCAGCAGTGCCTGGGACAGGGACACGAACACCGGGGAGCTGTTTTTT. It encodes CASSAWDRDTNTGELFF.

V and J are TRBV6-5 and TRBJ2-5; D gene ambiguous. CDR1 is MNHEY and CDR2 is SVGAGI in the germline V gene. Trimming shortened V by 7 bases and J by 5 bases, and 14 bases separated the two germline ends. The CDR3 spans 13 residues. CDR3 sequence reads: CASTWARRETQYF. The CDR3 DNA reads as TGTGCCAGCACTTGGGCGCGCCGGGAGACCCAGTACTTC.

DNA of the CDR3: TGCAGCGTTGGAGGTGGAAGGAATCAGCCCCAGCATTTT. Amino acid sequence: CSVGGGRNQPQHF. The genes are TRBV29-1 and TRBJ1-5; no firm D call. Deletions cut 4 bases from V and 4 bases from J, with 11 bases between. The CDR3 is 13 residues long. The germline V gene has CDR1 SQVTM and CDR2 ANQGSEA. Full variable domain (rest looked up from reference TRBV29-1 and TRBJ1-5): SAVISQKPSRDICQRGTSLTIQCQVDSQVTMMFWYRQQPGQSLTLIATANQGSEATYESGFVIDKFPISRPNLTFSTLTVSNMSPEDSSIYLCSVGGGRNQPQHFGDGTRLSIL.

The rearrangement links TRBV29-1 to TRBJ2-5; weak D call: TRBD1 (5 bases). Between the trimmed V and J ends, which lost 6 bases and 5 bases, there was a span of 16 bases. Per the germline V gene, CDR1 is SQVTM and CDR2 is ANQGSEA. The CDR3 loop spans 13 amino acids. The CDR3 is CSVSAQGMETQYF. CDR3 coding DNA: TGCAGCGTCTCTGCGCAGGGTATGGAGACCCAGTACTTC.

This chain connects TRBV5-1 to TRBJ1-2; D possibly corresponds to TRBD1 (6 bases). Germline CDR1 SGHRS, CDR2 YFSETQ. The CDR3 loop spans 13 amino acids. V was trimmed by 4 bases and J by 3 bases, leaving 10 bases between them. The CDR3: CASSEGVDYGYTF. The CDR3 coding sequence is TGCGCCAGCAGCGAGGGGGTGGACTATGGCTACACCTTC. Drawing the rest from reference TRBV5-1 and TRBJ1-2, the complete variable domain is KAGVTQTPRYLIKTRGQQVTLSCSPISGHRSVSWYQQTPGQGLQFLFEYFSETQRNKGNFPGRFSGRQFSNSRSEMNVSTLELGDSALYLCASSEGVDYGYTFGSGTRLTVV.

In this sample, this clone turned up once. CDR3 residues: CASRRTGNYGYTF. The CDR3 nucleotides read TGTGCCAGCAGGAGAACAGGAAACTATGGCTACACCTTC. V usage is TRBV28 and J usage is TRBJ1-2; D is perhaps TRBD1 (5 bases). Trimming cost V 6 bases and J 2 bases, with 10 bases left between them. CDR3 length: 13 amino acids. CDR1 and CDR2 (germline): MDHEN, SYDVKM.

This clone was recorded once. The chain recombines TRBV6-5 with TRBJ2-2; possible D gene TRBD2, 5 bases. CDR3 size: 13 residues. The V end lost 0 bases, the J end lost 6 bases, and 5 bases lay between the germline ends. CDR1 is MNHEY, CDR2 SVGAGI, per germline. The CDR3 DNA follows: TGTGCCAGCAGTTACTCGAGGGCCGGGGAGCTGTTTTTT. As protein: CASSYSRAGELFF.

V and J are TRBV7-3 and TRBJ2-5; TRBD2 agrees at 14 bases. With 5 bases clipped from V and 4 bases from J, the junction kept 3 bases outside the gene matches. CDR3 size: 15 residues. CDR1 is SGHTA and CDR2 is FQGTGA in the germline V gene. As DNA, the CDR3 is TGTGCCAGCAGCCCGGGACTAGCGGGGGTAGAGACCCAGTACTTC. Translating it yields CASSPGLAGVETQYF. The entire variable domain, with the rest obtained from reference TRBV7-3 and TRBJ2-5, is as follows: GAGVSQTPSNKVTEKGKYVELRCDPISGHTALYWYRQSLGQGPEFLIYFQGTGAADDSGLPNDRFFAVRPEGSVSTLKIQRTERGDSAVYLCASSPGLAGVETQYFGPGTRLLVL.

There are a few counts of this clone. The V gene is TRBV6-1, the J gene TRBJ1-1; TRBD1 matches 9 bases. The J segment lost 11 bases and the V segment lost 5 bases, leaving 6 bases of the junction unmatched. Per germline, CDR1 MNHNS and CDR2 SASEGT. This CDR3 contains 12 residues. The chain's CDR3 is CASSRTGAGAFF. CDR3 nucleotides: TGTGCCAGCAGTCGGACAGGGGCCGGGGCTTTCTTT.

The chain is built from TRBV15 and TRBJ2-7; the match to TRBD2 covers 13 bases. The CDR3 is made up of 13 amino acids. Germline CDR1 LNHNV, CDR2 YYDKDF (reference sequence). J lost 7 bases, V lost 3 bases, and 0 bases had no gene match. CDR3: CATSRTSGREQYF. CDR3 nucleotide sequence: TGTGCCACCAGCAGGACTAGCGGGAGGGAGCAGTACTTC. The full variable domain, rest sourced from reference TRBV15 and TRBJ2-7, is DAMVIQNPRYQVTQFGKPVTLSCSQTLNHNVMYWYQQKSSQAPKLLFHYYDKDFNNEADTPDNFQSRRPNTSFCFLDIRSPGLGDTAMYLCATSRTSGREQYFGPGTRLTVT.

The CDR3 sequence is CASSSQVGDPQHF. CDR3 nucleotides: TGTGCCAGCAGCTCACAGGTCGGAGATCCCCAGCATTTT. The chain uses TRBV7-2 and TRBJ1-5, with a weak D call TRBD1 (5 bases). From germline, CDR1 is SGHTA and CDR2 FQGNSA. The CDR3 has 13 residues. Trimming shortened V by 4 bases and J by 10 bases, and 14 bases separated the two germline ends.

V is TRBV5-8 and J is TRBJ2-3; TRBD1 agrees at 10 bases. The CDR3 has 16 residues. In germline, CDR1 is SGHTS, CDR2 YDEGEE. With V trimmed by 1 base and J by 1 base, 3 bases remained unmatched. The CDR3 reads CASSLRGTGGTDTQYF. The DNA for the CDR3 is TGTGCCAGCAGCTTGCGGGGGACAGGGGGCACAGATACGCAGTATTTT.

This clone was counted a single time. Sequence at one end of the junction differs from germline and may be a read error. J is TRBJ1-2 and V is TRBV15; possibly TRBD1 for D (6 bases). The germline CDR1 and CDR2 sequences are LNHNV and YYDKDF (reference sequence). The CDR3 sequence is 13 residues long. CDR3 sequence reads: CATSGDRWPGYTF. The DNA of the CDR3 is TGTGCCACCAGCGGAGACAGGTGGCCTGGCTACACCTTC.

The chain recombines TRBV6-5 with TRBJ2-1, with 15 bases fitting TRBD2. This CDR3 has 16 residues. J lost 7 bases, V lost 4 bases, and 5 bases had no gene match. Germline lookup yields CDR1 MNHEY and CDR2 SVGAGI. The CDR3 sequence: CASSSPGLAGGNEQFF. As DNA, the CDR3 is TGTGCCAGCAGTTCCCCGGGACTAGCGGGGGGTAATGAGCAGTTCTTC.

The chain is built from TRBV5-1 and TRBJ2-1; tentatively, D is TRBD1 (6 bases). There are 16 residues in the CDR3. CDR1 SGHRS and CDR2 YFSETQ come from the germline V gene. V lost 3 bases, J lost 1 base, and 14 bases lay in between. CDR3 loop: CASSSQGILSYNEQFF. The CDR3 nucleotides are TGCGCCAGCAGCTCACAGGGCATCCTTTCCTACAATGAGCAGTTCTTC. Full variable domain (missing parts from reference TRBV5-1 and TRBJ2-1): KAGVTQTPRYLIKTRGQQVTLSCSPISGHRSVSWYQQTPGQGLQFLFEYFSETQRNKGNFPGRFSGRQFSNSRSEMNVSTLELGDSALYLCASSSQGILSYNEQFFGPGTRLTVL.

The V and J genes are TRBV28 and TRBJ2-6; 8 nucleotides align to TRBD1. There are 15 residues in the CDR3. Per the germline V gene, CDR1 is MDHEN and CDR2 is SYDVKM. The junction had 2 bases not matched to a gene; V was cut back by 5 bases and J by 2 bases. The CDR3 loop reads CASSKDRAGANVLTF. For the CDR3, the DNA is TGTGCCAGCAGTAAGGACAGGGCTGGGGCCAACGTCCTGACTTTC.

The chain employs TRBV19 and TRBJ2-3; 10 positions match TRBD1. CDR3 length: 14 amino acids. The germline CDR1 and CDR2 sequences are LNHDA and SQIVND (reference sequence). The trim removed 6 bases at V and 6 bases at J, leaving 6 bases unmatched. The CDR3 loop reads CASRETGGPDTQYF. The CDR3 coding sequence is TGTGCCAGTAGAGAGACAGGGGGCCCCGATACGCAGTATTTT.

This clone has more than one count but fewer than ten. The chain links TRBV30 to TRBJ1-2, with 7 bases matching TRBD1. V was clipped by 2 bases and J by 8 bases; unmatched bases: 14. The germline V gene encodes CDR1 GTSNPN and CDR2 SVGIG (reference sequence). The CDR3 loop spans 15 amino acids. As DNA, the CDR3 is TGTGCCTGGAGTATGGACAGGCTCCTGTTGGGCGGCTACACCTTC. Its translation: CAWSMDRLLLGGYTF.